A few counts support the clone carrying this T cell receptor beta chain. The target antigen is unknown. This record belongs to a study of vaccination effects on CD4 cells after COVID-19. Points from the study as a whole: There was only 1 of 255 vaccine-induced clones in healthy vaccinees that cross-reacted with common cold coronaviruses. A shortage of convalescent patients and an absence of early post-infection timepoints characterized the study. After vaccination, at late timepoints, clones induced by infection and by vaccine contracted markedly.

With the ViraFEST assay, the study expanded antigen-specific CD4+ T cells using viral peptide pools, then sequenced them. Subsequent to less than 13 days of culture, CD4+ T cells were isolated. Two doses of either BNT162b2 or mRNA-1273 were given to each participant. Every well got a few million PBMC, which were grown with about 10 IU/ml IL-2 and around 10 ug/ml peptides. The data were produced by immunoSEQ multiplex PCR, yet TCRdb's version contains in-frame clones alone and is incomplete. This table holds under 85,000 clones, 77% found once. The ends were cut back, 6 bases at V and 4 bases at J, with 6 bases in the middle. Germline CDR1 is MGHDK and CDR2 is SYGVNS. There are 12 residues in the CDR3.

The sequences come from CD4+ T cells from PBMCs cultured with HCoV-OC43 spike peptides, collected after COVID-19 vaccination. This sample's subset: HCoV-OC43 spike overlapping peptide pool stimulation. V is TRBV25-1 and J is TRBJ1-4; D unclear. This clonotype was obtained from a human donor who received a COVID-19 vaccine. CDR3: CASRLVNEKLFF. Written as DNA, the CDR3 is TGTGCCAGCAGATTAGTTAATGAAAAACTGTTTTTT.